The clone carrying this TCR beta chain was seen a few times. These data come from a study of beta chain features in type 1 diabetes. The authors sorted CD4+ naive, central memory, regulatory and stem cell-like memory cells via CD45RO/CCR7/CD25/CD127/CD95/CD27. Sequencing targeted expressed TCRB transcripts, as all isolated RNA had been reverse transcribed. Clones were read by immunoSEQ multiplex PCR, and TCRdb kept only the in-frame ones, dropping some. The sample has under 400,000 clones; approximately 12% are singletons. Sequenced: naive CD4+ T cells from blood. This sequence originates from a man in his late teens or twenties in good health.

The DNA for the CDR3 is TGTGCCAGCAGCTGGGGGGACAGGGAAGAGAGCAATCAGCCCCAGCATTTT. Translation gives CASSWGDREESNQPQHF. The chain combines TRBV7-2 with TRBJ1-5; 9 bases map to TRBD1. The CDR3 totals 17 residues. The V gene's germline CDR1 is SGHTA and CDR2 FQGNSA. With V trimmed by 4 bases and J by 1 base, 8 bases remained unmatched.